Each of the 4 T cell receptor beta chains below was sequenced from the same sample in a study of regulatory and conventional T cells in RAG deficiency. This table comes from immunoSEQ multiplex PCR, and its TCRdb copy is limited to in-frame clones, with some not included. The sample records 30,000 to 40,000 clones, roughly 76% being singletons. The sorted conventional CD4+ T cells were CD25-low and CD127-high, with genomic DNA sequenced. This sample also appeared in a second study, on regulatory T cells. This second study notes: The PCR used 52 TRBV and 13 TRBJ primers.

Sequencing was done on a sample of CD4+ effector T cells sorted from blood. The receptors derive from a human donor in good health.

This clone has a single count. The J gene is TRBJ2-1, the V gene TRBV18; 11 positions agree with TRBD2. The CDR3 consists of 19 residues. The V gene end was trimmed by 0 bases and the J gene end by 4 bases; junction bases not matched to a gene: 11. CDR1 and CDR2 (germline): KGHSH, LQKENI. DNA of the CDR3: TGTGCCAGCTCACCACCGCTGGGGCTAGCGGGGGGCTTTTACAATGAGCAGTTCTTC. As protein: CASSPPLGLAGGFYNEQFF.

This clone was detected only a few times. The chain links TRBV7-2 to TRBJ1-3; D is perhaps TRBD1 (6 bases). Looked up from germline, CDR1 is SGHTA and CDR2 is FQGNSA. V was pared by 1 base and J by 0 bases, with 7 bases between. CDR3 length equals 15 residues. The CDR3: CASSLVQGSGNTIYF. CDR3 nucleotides: TGTGCCAGCAGCTTAGTACAGGGCTCTGGAAACACCATATATTTT.

The rearrangement links TRBV7-8 to TRBJ1-4; D not resolved. The CDR3 is 15 amino acids. The germline V gene encodes CDR1 SGHVS and CDR2 FQNEAQ. Trimming cost V 5 bases and J 8 bases, with 18 bases left between them. Here the CDR3 DNA reads TGTGCCAGCAGCCCGTGGACTGGCTTGAGGGAAAAACTGTTTTTT. Protein sequence: CASSPWTGLREKLFF.

This chain uses TRBV5-1 with TRBJ1-1, with D uncertain. The CDR3 covers 15 residues. V shed 0 bases and J shed 7 bases, with 16 bases lying between them. Germline CDR1 SGHRS, CDR2 YFSETQ. The CDR3 DNA sequence: TGCGCCAGCAGCTTGGAGGGAATCGGAACATTTGAAGCTTTCTTT. Protein product: CASSLEGIGTFEAFF.